Below, 31 T cell receptor beta chains from the same sample are listed, as sequenced in a study of metastatic and nonmetastatic thyroid tumors. Patients underwent thyroid surgery, and none had received any treatment before it. Using MiXCR, TCRdb reanalyzed the PCR reads. The sample has approximately 7,900 clones, approximately 30% seen once. Sequencing input: adjacent normal tissue. Source of these receptors: a female donor with papillary thyroid cancer or a benign thyroid nodule (not recorded which). Some clones in this sample may be carry-over from other donors' samples.

In DNA form, the CDR3 reads TGCGCCAGCAGCTCACGGACTAGCGGCCTCACAGATACGCAGTATTTT. This sequence encodes CASSSRTSGLTDTQYF. This chain joins TRBV5-1 and TRBJ2-3, with 10 bases that match TRBD2. The length of the CDR3 is 16 residues. The V gene end was trimmed by 3 bases and the J gene end by 2 bases; junction bases not matched to a gene: 6. CDR1 is SGHRS, CDR2 YFSETQ, per germline.

This clone was detected only once. V usage is TRBV18 and J usage is TRBJ2-2; 7 nucleotides line up with TRBD1. The CDR3 spans 16 residues. Germline lookup yields CDR1 KGHSH and CDR2 LQKENI. The ends lost 3 bases at V and 4 bases at J; junction bases unmatched: 8. The CDR3 loop reads CASSPTDRVLTGELFF. The CDR3, as DNA: TGTGCCAGCTCACCGACCGACAGGGTTCTCACCGGGGAGCTGTTTTTT.

V is TRBV3-1 and J is TRBJ2-5; TRBD2 matches 16 bases. The J segment lost 2 bases and the V segment lost 3 bases, leaving 0 bases of the junction unmatched. Germline values: CDR1 LGHDT, CDR2 YNNKEL (reference sequence). The CDR3 totals 16 residues. CDR3 sequence: CASSQGLAGGQETQYF. Written as DNA, the CDR3 is TGTGCCAGCAGCCAGGGACTAGCGGGGGGGCAAGAGACCCAGTACTTC.

In the case of this clone: At one end, the junction sequence differs from germline, possibly due to a read error. The chain joins TRBV6-1 to TRBJ1-2; D may be TRBD1 (5 bases). Germline V lookup: CDR1 MNHNS, CDR2 SASEGT. CDR3 length equals 12 residues. CDR3 protein: CASSLPGGFWPF. Written as DNA, the CDR3 is TGTGCCAGCAGTCTTCCCGGGGGGTTCTGGCCCTTC.

V is TRBV7-8 and J is TRBJ1-5, with D perhaps TRBD1 (6 bases). The germline V gene has CDR1 SGHVS and CDR2 FQNEAQ. The V end lost 1 base, the J end lost 4 bases, and 11 bases lay between the germline ends. This CDR3 region has 15 residues. The CDR3 DNA sequence: TGTGCCAGCAGCTTAGAGTGGGGGCGTAATCAGCCCCAGCATTTT. This sequence encodes CASSLEWGRNQPQHF.

This chain uses TRBV10-3 with TRBJ2-3; 8 bases are a match to TRBD1. Losses at the gene ends were 11 bases for V and 2 bases for J; bases not matched to a gene: 9. The germline V gene has CDR1 ENHRY and CDR2 SYGVKD. The CDR3 is 14 residues long. The CDR3 DNA follows: TGTGCCTCACAGGGGGTTGGGAACACAGATACGCAGTATTTT. Protein: CASQGVGNTDTQYF.

J is TRBJ2-7 and V is TRBV7-2; D is ambiguous. Germline V lookup: CDR1 SGHTA, CDR2 FQGNSA. V was pared by 0 bases and J by 0 bases, with 9 bases between. The CDR3 totals 15 residues. Here the CDR3 reads CASSLAAISSYEQYF. For the CDR3, the DNA is TGTGCCAGCAGCTTAGCCGCCATAAGCTCCTACGAGCAGTACTTC.

Ten or more counts support this clone. The same CDR3 arises from other DNA sequences in this sample as well. The genes are TRBV30 and TRBJ1-4; D gene uncertain. Trimming left V 2 bases short and J 4 bases short, with 8 bases between. Per the germline V gene, CDR1 is GTSNPN and CDR2 is SVGIG (reference sequence). This CDR3 has 13 amino acids. The CDR3 DNA reads TGTGCCTGGAGTTTTGCGGTTAATGAAAAACTGTTTTTT. Protein product: CAWSFAVNEKLFF.

In its sample, this clone was seen a few times. The J gene is TRBJ1-1, the V gene TRBV28; 9 nucleotides agree with TRBD1. Germline lookup yields CDR1 MDHEN and CDR2 SYDVKM. V gave up 2 bases and J gave up 4 bases; unmatched junction bases: 5. The CDR3 sequence is 15 residues long. Here the CDR3 DNA reads TGTGCCAGCAGTTTAACAGGGGGCTGGGGCACTGAAGCTTTCTTT. Residues: CASSLTGGWGTEAFF. Looking up the rest from reference TRBV28 and TRBJ1-1 gives the full variable domain: DVKVTQSSRYLVKRTGEKVFLECVQDMDHENMFWYRQDPGLGLRLIYFSYDVKMKEKGDIPEGYSVSREKKERFSLILESASTNQTSMYLCASSLTGGWGTEAFFGQGTRLTVV.

This clone was seen more than once but under ten times. V gene TRBV27 combines with J gene TRBJ1-5, with D uncertain. V was cut by 8 bases and J by 4 bases, with 12 bases left in between. The germline V gene encodes CDR1 MNHEY and CDR2 SMNVEV (reference sequence). This CDR3 spans 13 amino acids. The chain's CDR3 is CASGPSGNQPQHF. The CDR3 DNA reads as TGTGCCAGCGGCCCCAGTGGGAATCAGCCCCAGCATTTT.

This clone ranks as medium-sized (0.01 to 0.1%). This sequence joins TRBV5-1 and TRBJ1-6; D is possibly TRBD1 (6 bases). V lost 4 bases, J lost 6 bases, and 11 bases lay in between. The germline CDR1 and CDR2 sequences are SGHRS and YFSETQ. This CDR3 contains 14 residues. Written as DNA, the CDR3 is TGCGCCAGCAGCCGAGACAGGATTAATTCACCCCTCCACTTT. It codes for CASSRDRINSPLHF.

About this clone itself: Without the conserved terminal phenylalanine or tryptophan, this CDR3 likely stems from a read error. The CDR3 nucleotides read TGTGCCAGCACTGAATCTCTGGGCCGGACTGAAGCTTTCTAT. Translation gives CASTESLGRTEAFY. V gene TRBV25-1 combines with J gene TRBJ1-1, with D hard to call. The CDR3 spans 14 residues. CDR1 is MGHDK, CDR2 SYGVNS, per germline.

This clone has only one observation. The rearrangement links TRBV11-2 to TRBJ2-7; 7 bases fit TRBD2. V shed 5 bases, J shed 1 base, and the junction held 5 bases outside the gene matches. CDR3 size: 14 residues. CDR1 SGHAT and CDR2 FQNNGV come from the germline V gene. CDR3 protein: CASSPAGPSYEQYF. CDR3 in DNA: TGTGCCAGCAGCCCAGCGGGGCCGTCCTACGAGCAGTACTTC.

Judged by abundance, this clone is medium-sized (0.01 to 0.1%). The sample carries other DNA sequences with the same CDR3. The chain recombines TRBV27 with TRBJ2-7; 11 nucleotides line up with TRBD1. With V trimmed by 4 bases and J by 3 bases, 5 bases remained unmatched. This CDR3 is built from 15 residues. Germline V gene lookup returns CDR1 MNHEY and CDR2 SMNVEV (reference sequence). The CDR3 is CASSSSGTGGYEQYF. In nucleotides, the CDR3 is TGTGCCAGCAGTTCTTCCGGGACAGGGGGCTACGAGCAGTACTTC.

In its sample, this clone was seen many times. The chain couples TRBV9 to TRBJ2-5; TRBD2 matches at 7 bases. V lost 4 bases to trimming and J lost 2 bases; unmatched junction nucleotides: 5. Germline CDR1 SGDLS, CDR2 YYNGEE. The CDR3 has 14 residues. The CDR3 coding sequence is TGTGCCAGCAGCACATACGGGGGGCAAGAGACCCAGTACTTC. It translates to CASSTYGGQETQYF.

The chain combines TRBV19 with TRBJ2-7, with 8 bases that match TRBD1. Unmatched junction bases numbered 6, after V lost 5 bases and J lost 0 bases. CDR1 and CDR2 (germline): LNHDA, SQIVND (reference sequence). CDR3 size: 15 residues. The CDR3 sequence: CASSLRDRSSYEQYF. CDR3 nucleotide sequence: TGTGCCAGTAGTCTCCGGGACAGGAGCTCCTACGAGCAGTACTTC.

This chain uses TRBV3-1 with TRBJ2-3, with 8 bases matching TRBD2. Trimming at V came to 8 bases and at J to 4 bases, leaving 11 bases not matched to a gene. Germline loops: CDR1 LGHDT, CDR2 YNNKEL (reference sequence). The CDR3 runs to 15 residues. The DNA of the CDR3 is TGTGCCAGCGAGAACCGCGGGGGGCAATCAGATACGCAGTATTTT. Amino acid sequence: CASENRGGQSDTQYF.

The rearrangement links TRBV6-1 to TRBJ1-1; D possibly corresponds to TRBD1 (5 bases). Germline V gene sequence: CDR1 MNHNS, CDR2 SASEGT. Trimming stripped 4 bases from V and 6 bases from J, with 18 bases between. The CDR3 runs 15 residues. The CDR3 sequence: CASSVGVGGRPEAFF. CDR3 DNA sequence: TGTGCCAGCAGTGTAGGGGTTGGAGGGAGGCCTGAAGCTTTCTTT.

A few counts support this clone. The chain recombines TRBV11-3 with TRBJ2-1, with 10 bases matching TRBD2. The V and J ends lost 4 bases and 4 bases, in that order; junction bases with no gene match: 7. Germline V gives CDR1 SGHNT, CDR2 YENEEA. The CDR3 consists of 16 residues. DNA of the CDR3: TGTGCCAGCAGCTCCCGGGCTAGCGGGAGTTACAATGAGCAGTTCTTC. It codes for CASSSRASGSYNEQFF.

This clone is classed as medium-sized. The V call is TRBV19, the J call TRBJ2-3; D gene uncertain. V lost 3 bases and J lost 0, with 7 bases in between. The CDR3 length is 14 residues. The germline V gene encodes CDR1 LNHDA and CDR2 SQIVND (reference sequence). The CDR3: CASSISISTDTQYF. The CDR3 nucleotides are TGTGCCAGTAGTATTTCAATTAGCACAGATACGCAGTATTTT.

This clone qualifies as medium-sized (0.01 to 0.1%). J is TRBJ1-1 and V is TRBV2; D is ambiguous. The V end lost 1 base, the J end lost 0 bases, and 3 bases lay between the germline ends. The CDR3 has 13 amino acids. CDR1 is SNHLY, CDR2 FYNNEI, per germline. The CDR3 protein is CASSEGMNTEAFF. In DNA, the CDR3 is TGTGCCAGCAGTGAAGGAATGAACACTGAAGCTTTCTTT.

The chain couples TRBV28 to TRBJ2-5; a possible D gene is TRBD2 (6 bases). The germline V gene encodes CDR1 MDHEN and CDR2 SYDVKM. The CDR3 has 14 residues. V was trimmed by 7 bases and J by 5 bases, leaving 17 bases between them. CDR3 sequence (DNA): TGTGCCAGCAAGGTCTTCGGGAGTGGGGAGACCCAGTACTTC. It is translated as CASKVFGSGETQYF.

This chain links TRBV9 with TRBJ2-1; maybe TRBD1 (6 bases). Trimming took 0 bases from V and 5 from J, leaving 12 bases between them. Germline V gives CDR1 SGDLS, CDR2 YYNGEE. The CDR3 runs 15 residues. The CDR3 DNA reads as TGTGCCAGCAGCGTAGGCGGACAGCCACACAATGAGCAGTTCTTC. It specifies CASSVGGQPHNEQFF.

This clone has just a few counts. The chain joins TRBV6-1 to TRBJ2-2, with 8 bases identical to TRBD2. Unmatched junction bases numbered 4, after V lost 6 bases and J lost 4 bases. CDR3 size: 14 residues. Germline V gene data show CDR1 as MNHNS and CDR2 as SASEGT. The CDR3 region is CASRLAEITGELFF. The CDR3 DNA reads TGTGCCAGCAGACTAGCGGAGATCACCGGGGAGCTGTTTTTT.

This chain links TRBV4-2 with TRBJ2-3; D gene unclear. V dropped 1 base and J dropped 4 bases, with 9 bases sitting between them. The CDR3 runs 14 residues. The germline V gene encodes CDR1 LGHNA and CDR2 YNFKEQ. The CDR3 loop is CASSQADSSDTQYF. DNA of the CDR3: TGTGCCAGCAGCCAAGCTGATAGTTCAGATACGCAGTATTTT.

By sample share, this clone is medium-sized. The rearrangement uses TRBV19 and TRBJ1-1; 9 bases map to TRBD1. V shed 5 bases, J shed 1 base, and the junction held 5 bases outside the gene matches. Germline assignment: CDR1 LNHDA and CDR2 SQIVND (reference sequence). This CDR3 is 15 amino acids long. CDR3 protein: CASSSATGGNTEAFF. The DNA of the CDR3 is TGTGCCAGTAGTTCCGCGACAGGGGGGAACACTGAAGCTTTCTTT. Variable domain in full (rest from reference TRBV19 and TRBJ1-1): DGGITQSPKYLFRKEGQNVTLSCEQNLNHDAMYWYRQDPGQGLRLIYYSQIVNDFQKGDIAEGYSVSREKKESFPLTVTSAQKNPTAFYLCASSSATGGNTEAFFGQGTRLTVV.

This clone is medium-sized (0.01 to 0.1%) by share. The gene calls are TRBV18 and TRBJ2-1, with D uncertain. The CDR3 has 11 amino acids. V gave up 1 base and J gave up 5 bases, with 0 bases separating them. CDR1 is KGHSH and CDR2 is LQKENI in the germline V gene. The CDR3 bases are TGTGCCAGCTCACCACACAATGAGCAGTTCTTC. Amino acid sequence: CASSPHNEQFF.

This clone rates as medium-sized (0.01 to 0.1%). The genes are TRBV5-4 and TRBJ1-1; D unclear. This CDR3 contains 15 residues. Trimming removed 1 base from V and 1 base from J, with 11 bases in between. From germline, CDR1 is SGHNT and CDR2 YYREEE (reference sequence). In DNA form, the CDR3 reads TGTGCCAGCAGCTTGTTAGTTGCAGCGAACACTGAAGCTTTCTTT. It yields the protein CASSLLVAANTEAFF.

The chain carries TRBV27 and TRBJ2-7; 13 bases match TRBD2. From germline, CDR1 is MNHEY and CDR2 SMNVEV (reference sequence). The CDR3 has 17 amino acids. Germline trimming cut 5 bases from V and 2 bases from J; bases unmatched to any gene: 9. CDR3 amino acids: CASSTGLAGVETYEQYF. CDR3 in DNA: TGTGCCAGCAGTACTGGACTAGCGGGAGTAGAGACCTACGAGCAGTACTTC.

This clone is medium-sized within its sample. The chain uses TRBV28 and TRBJ1-1, with TRBD1 as a possible D gene (6 bases). Trimming removed 6 bases from V and 4 bases from J, with 15 bases in between. The CDR3 has 14 amino acids. The germline gives CDR1 MDHEN, CDR2 SYDVKM. CDR3 bases: TGTGCCAGCAGCTCGACAGGAAGGGGCACTGAAGCTTTCTTT. This gives the protein CASSSTGRGTEAFF.

The chain uses TRBV6-1 and TRBJ1-5; D not resolved. The V end lost 1 base, the J end lost 1 base, and 14 bases lay between the germline ends. The CDR3 is 17 amino acids. Germline values: CDR1 MNHNS, CDR2 SASEGT. The CDR3 here is CASSEDPWGGSNQPQHF. CDR3 nucleotides: TGTGCCAGCAGTGAAGATCCCTGGGGTGGGAGCAATCAGCCCCAGCATTTT.